The present T cell receptor beta chain was sequenced within a study of blood T cell repertoires in COVID-19 (dated by TCRdb to about 2020). General notes on the study: Collaborator samples came from the United States, Italy and Spain and covered acute and convalescent phases of COVID-19. Where HLA class I and class II types were available, the types were taken from metadata supplied by the sample provider, not from assay-based typing. The repertoires were released in a freely available public database meant as a resource for research on the immune response to SARS-CoV-2. Nearly every sample came with metadata listing a de-identified subject ID, COVID-19 status, age in years and sex. Samples came from the ongoing ImmuneRACE study (first 160 participants) plus 1,254 subjects from 6 global collaborators. The prospective study material was composed of cDNA or gDNA derived from T cells, B-cell-depleted T cells, or PBMCs. The dataset comprised deeply sampled blood TCRbeta repertoires from subjects exposed to, actively infected with, or recovered from COVID-19.

One collaborating source in Seattle enrolled patients while the patients were actively infected and followed the patients over time throughout the course of disease. Collaborating institutions collected whole blood in K2EDTA tubes following their own protocols. For TCRbeta analysis, collaborators shipped samples in one of three forms: frozen whole blood, isolated PBMCs, or DNA extracted from either of those sample types. What the research found in general, with its limitations: The quantity of clinical and demographic metadata differed by source and by participant and was supplied without curation.

The immunoSEQ Assay, a bias-controlled multiplex PCR, was used to amplify TCRbeta CDR3 regions from genomic DNA. The paper's data handling went like this. The number of nucleated cells in each sample was estimated from the amplification of reference gene primers within the assay. Sequence reads were collapsed and filtered to measure the absolute abundance of every unique TCRbeta CDR3 rearrangement. For each sample, productive Simpson clonality was calculated by taking the square root of Simpson's diversity index across productive rearrangements. TCRdb took this table from immuneACCESS and kept in-frame rearrangements with V and J called. Such tables lack part of the clones; where checked against another copy, unresolved V genes explain under half of the gap, and the rest is unexplained. D and trimming come from the DNA, and the V and J calls and clone size come from that table. In this sample the table shows about 500,000 clones, roughly 89% of which occur a single time. Under 8.5% of the sample rests with the top ten.

This clone was seen a single time. What this receptor recognizes is not known. No base qualities exist here, and no much larger clone lies one base off it. The V and J ends are trimmed by 0 bases and 3 bases, leaving 9 bases between them. The CDR3 has 15 amino acids, counting the end cysteine and phenylalanine. The DNA shown is the 45-base CDR3, in frame from base 1. Reading the germline V gene gives CDR1 KGHSH and CDR2 LQKENI. The clonotype originates from a woman aged 45-65 years with COVID-19, enrolled during active disease. In this chain, TRBV18 is recombined with TRBJ1-5; possibly the D gene is TRBD1, per 5 matching bases. Sequenced material: peripheral blood. The DNA is as follows: TGTGCCAGCTCACCACCGTCAGGGTCCAATCAGCCCCAGCATTTT. The encoded protein is CASSPPSGSNQPQHF.